This record looks at one T cell receptor (beta chain) sequence and its context. The antigen is undetermined. The data stem from a study of T cells in localized non-small cell lung cancer. Broader study findings: Without multi-region sequencing, intratumor heterogeneity could not be excluded. The appearance of a median approximately 60 of the top 100 tumor clones was seen in adjacent lung. Longer overall survival associated with higher blood T cell density; shorter survival with higher adjacent-lung clonality. Uninvolved nearby lung showed the greatest T cell clonality, exceeding that found in tumor.

The CDR3 length is 14 residues. CDR1 SNHLY and CDR2 FYNNEI come from the germline V gene. V was pared by 1 base and J by 4 bases, with 10 bases between. Sequencing used immunoSEQ multiplex PCR; TCRdb keeps in-frame clones, though not all of them. The sample has around 25,000 clones, approximately 84% seen once. The receptor's source is a male donor at least 60 years old with stage II squamous cell lung carcinoma. The specimen was peripheral blood, collected before any cancer treatment. This chain joins TRBV2 and TRBJ1-2; the D is unclear. CDR3 sequence: CASSEGSSSYGYTF. The DNA of the CDR3 is TGTGCCAGCAGTGAAGGCTCTTCAAGCTATGGCTACACCTTC.